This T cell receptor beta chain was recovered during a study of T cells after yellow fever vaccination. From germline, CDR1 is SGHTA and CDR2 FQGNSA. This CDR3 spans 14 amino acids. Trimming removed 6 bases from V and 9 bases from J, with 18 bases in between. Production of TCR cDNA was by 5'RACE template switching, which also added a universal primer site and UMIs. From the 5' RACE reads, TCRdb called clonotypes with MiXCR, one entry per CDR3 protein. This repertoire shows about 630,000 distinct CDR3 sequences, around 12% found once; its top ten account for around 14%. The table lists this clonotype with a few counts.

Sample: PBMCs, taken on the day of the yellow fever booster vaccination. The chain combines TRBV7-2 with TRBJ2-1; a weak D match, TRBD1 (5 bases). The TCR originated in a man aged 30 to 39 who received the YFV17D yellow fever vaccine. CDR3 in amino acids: CASSLIGVVGEQFF. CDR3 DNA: TGTGCCAGCAGTCTTATAGGGGTAGTTGGTGAGCAGTTCTTC.